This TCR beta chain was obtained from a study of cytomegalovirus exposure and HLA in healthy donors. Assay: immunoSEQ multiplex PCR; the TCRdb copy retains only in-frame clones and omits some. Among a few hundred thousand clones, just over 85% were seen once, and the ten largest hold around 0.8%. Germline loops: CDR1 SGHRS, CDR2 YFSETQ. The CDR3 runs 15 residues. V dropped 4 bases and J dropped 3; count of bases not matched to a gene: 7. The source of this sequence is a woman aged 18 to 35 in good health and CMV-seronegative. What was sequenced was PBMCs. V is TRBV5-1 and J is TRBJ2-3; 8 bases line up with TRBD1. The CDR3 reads CASSGGQVPTDTQYF. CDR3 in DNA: TGCGCCAGCAGCGGGGGACAGGTCCCAACAGATACGCAGTATTTT. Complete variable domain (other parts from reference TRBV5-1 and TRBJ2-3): KAGVTQTPRYLIKTRGQQVTLSCSPISGHRSVSWYQQTPGQGLQFLFEYFSETQRNKGNFPGRFSGRQFSNSRSEMNVSTLELGDSALYLCASSGGQVPTDTQYFGPGTRLTVL.